The 2 T cell receptor beta chains below come from one sample, sequenced in a study of OX40 agonist ivuxolimab in advanced cancers. Profiling relied on immunoSEQ multiplex PCR, and the TCRdb table lists in-frame clones only, not all of them. The table shows approximately 59,000 clones, with approximately 91% occurring only once. The sequencing here drew on CD4+ or CD8+ T cells sorted from blood, taken in a trial of the OX40 agonist ivuxolimab. The receptors shown here come from an adult with an advanced solid tumor such as melanoma, head and neck, liver or kidney cancer.

The chain uses TRBV5-1 and TRBJ2-7, with 7 bases identical to TRBD2. Looked up from germline, CDR1 is SGHRS and CDR2 is YFSETQ. CDR3 size: 15 residues. With 0 bases clipped from V and 7 bases from J, the junction kept 10 bases outside the gene matches. CDR3 bases: TGCGCCAGCAGCTTGGAAGGGACCATCGGGGGGGAGCAGTACTTC. It specifies CASSLEGTIGGEQYF.

This chain connects TRBV30 to TRBJ2-7; D not resolved. V was clipped by 1 base and J by 5 bases, with 12 bases between them. The CDR3 runs to 13 residues. Germline CDR1 and CDR2: GTSNPN and SVGIG (reference sequence). CDR3 in amino acids: CAWSAPGSDEQYF. In DNA form, the CDR3 reads TGTGCCTGGAGTGCCCCCGGGTCCGACGAGCAGTACTTC. The complete variable domain, with remaining parts taken from reference TRBV30 and TRBJ2-7, reads SQTIHQWPATLVQPVGSPLSLECTVEGTSNPNLYWYRQAAGRGLQLLFYSVGIGQISSEVPQNLSASRPQDRQFILSSKKLLLSDSGFYLCAWSAPGSDEQYFGPGTRLTVT.